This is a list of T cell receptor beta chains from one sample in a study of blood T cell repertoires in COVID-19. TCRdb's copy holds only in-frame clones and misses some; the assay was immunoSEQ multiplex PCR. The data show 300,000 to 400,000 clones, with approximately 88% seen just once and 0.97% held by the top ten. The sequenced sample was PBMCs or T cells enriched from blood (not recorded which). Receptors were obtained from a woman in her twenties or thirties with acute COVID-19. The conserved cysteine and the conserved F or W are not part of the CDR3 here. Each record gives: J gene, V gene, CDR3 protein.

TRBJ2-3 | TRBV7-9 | ASSGRTGGPDTQY
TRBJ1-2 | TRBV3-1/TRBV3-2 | ASSRRGLEPNYGYT
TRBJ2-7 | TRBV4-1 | ASSQGTSASSYEQY
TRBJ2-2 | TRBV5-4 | ASSLGPRRGGPGELF
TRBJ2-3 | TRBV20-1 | SASTRPRDTQY
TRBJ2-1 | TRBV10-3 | AISESGLAGGPGEQF
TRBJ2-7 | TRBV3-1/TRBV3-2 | ASSMWDRRTYEQY
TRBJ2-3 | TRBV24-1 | ATSDNTADTQY
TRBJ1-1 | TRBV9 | ASSVDRSTEAF
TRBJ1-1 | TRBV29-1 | SGAGMNTEAF
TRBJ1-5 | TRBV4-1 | ASSQGPDRVDQPQH
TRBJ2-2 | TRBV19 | ASSHPGLLNTGELF
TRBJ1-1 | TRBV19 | ASTKQGFRTEAF
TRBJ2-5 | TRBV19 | ASSNLAGQETQY
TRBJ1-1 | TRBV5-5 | ASSLGVEQPNTEAF
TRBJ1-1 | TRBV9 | ASSVGRAHTEAF
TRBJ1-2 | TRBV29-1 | SVGSAYGYT
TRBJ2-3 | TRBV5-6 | ASSSLAGGPDTQY
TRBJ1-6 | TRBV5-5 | ASSLVTQGRSYNSPLH
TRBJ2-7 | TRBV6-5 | ASSYSGLAVSYEQY
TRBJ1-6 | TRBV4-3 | ASSQGRQGFSMDSPLH
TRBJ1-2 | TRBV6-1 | ASSEAAGLGYGYT
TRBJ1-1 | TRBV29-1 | SVSTVNTEAF
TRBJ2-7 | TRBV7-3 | ASSLTGGYEQY
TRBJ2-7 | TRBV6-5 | ASGEVIRYEQY
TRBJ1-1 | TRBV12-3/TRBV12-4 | ASSPPRNTEAF
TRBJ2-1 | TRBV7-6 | ASTPGGNNEQF
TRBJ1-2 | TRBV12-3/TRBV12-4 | ASSLSTYGYT
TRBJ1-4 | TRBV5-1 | ASSLTGGIEKLF
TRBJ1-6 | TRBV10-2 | ASSEGGAYYNSPLH
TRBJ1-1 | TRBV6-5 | ASSSGGADTEAF
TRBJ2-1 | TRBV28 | ASSLSHGTGVYNEQF
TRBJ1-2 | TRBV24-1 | ATSNKRDRVTYGYT
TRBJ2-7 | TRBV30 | AWSVQESYEQY
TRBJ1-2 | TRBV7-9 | ASSLSGGLGYT
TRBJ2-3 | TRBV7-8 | ASSLQGGGDTQY
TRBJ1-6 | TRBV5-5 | ASSLQGLGTNSPLH
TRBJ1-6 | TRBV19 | ASSIVGDNSPLH
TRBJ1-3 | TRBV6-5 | ASSSVRAPGNTIY
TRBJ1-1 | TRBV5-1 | ASSLNPPLGEAF
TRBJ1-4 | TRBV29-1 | SVVGSNEKLF
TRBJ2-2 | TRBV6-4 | ASSAVLAGPTGELF
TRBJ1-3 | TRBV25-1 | ASSKWEGNTIY
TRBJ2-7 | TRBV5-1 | ASTGTGNYEQY
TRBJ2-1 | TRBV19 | ASRSYLAGANNEQF
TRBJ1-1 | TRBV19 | ASSPGTGRNTEAF
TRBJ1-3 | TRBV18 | ASSPAVSGNTIY
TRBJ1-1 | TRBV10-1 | ASRGRGQTEAF
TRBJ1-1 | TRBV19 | ASSMGQAINTEAF
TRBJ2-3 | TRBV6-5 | ASSLRGWGTDTQY
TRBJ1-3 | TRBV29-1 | SVDQGSGNTIY
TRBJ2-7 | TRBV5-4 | ASHSQGTYEQY
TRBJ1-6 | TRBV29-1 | SVVTGMDSPLH
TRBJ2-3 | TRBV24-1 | ATGRGKSTDTQY
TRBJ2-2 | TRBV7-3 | ASSFSGGTGELF